The sequence of this T cell receptor (beta chain) was determined in a study of blood T cells in healthy people across ages. Whole-study results and caveats: What prevented conclusive comparison of naive and antigen-experienced cells was that PBMCs were unsorted.

This clonotype has at least ten counts. Its antigen remains unidentified. Combining a sample-barcoded 5' primer with a J-beta primer mix, a second PCR ran for about 7 to 11 cycles. There were at least 3 million CDR3-containing paired-end reads obtained from each sample. Each CDR3 protein is one row after TCRdb ran MiXCR on the 5' RACE reads. Of 1.5 million to 2 million distinct CDR3 sequences listed, around 42% are singletons. Germline V gene data show CDR1 as SGHRS and CDR2 as YFSETQ. The CDR3 runs 13 residues. J gave up 8 bases and V 3 bases, and 7 bases lay outside the gene matches. The sample, about 10 milliliters of peripheral blood, was drawn from each donor.

This chain joins TRBV5-1 and TRBJ1-2; 7 bases fit TRBD1. The sequence was obtained from a human donor in good health. Sequencing was performed on blood. The CDR3 coding sequence is TGCGCCAGCAGCTCGATCAGAGGGGGCGGCTACACCTTC. This sequence encodes CASSSIRGGGYTF.